The clone carrying this T cell receptor beta chain showed up many times. The antigen is unknown. A 5'RACE template-switching step, the method used to make TCR cDNA, added a universal primer site and UMIs. Using its own MiXCR run on the 5' RACE reads, TCRdb lists one record per CDR3 protein. The table lists almost 30,000 distinct CDR3 sequences, less than 5.5% of them singletons. After removal of 2 bases from V and 1 base from J, the junction contained 7 bases not matched to a gene. The CDR3 runs 17 residues. Germline values: CDR1 SGHVS, CDR2 FNYEAQ. This record belongs to a study of T cells after yellow fever vaccination. Study-wide results and caveats: Post-booster repertoires again held most primary-vaccination clones (just under 97% CD4, 75% to 90% CD8). Though it reached lower strength, the secondary response hit its peak faster, day 5 versus 15. Contaminating bulk clonotypes could be abundant in FACS-sorted repertoires.

This sequence originates from a man younger than 45 who received the YFV17D yellow fever vaccine. The specimen comprised CD8+ T cells sorted from PBMCs, sampled 10 days after the yellow fever booster vaccination. J is TRBJ2-1 and V is TRBV7-6; 8 positions agree with TRBD1. CDR3 in amino acids: CASSLKTGTGSYNEQFF. The CDR3 region has the DNA TGTGCCAGCAGCTTAAAAACCGGGACAGGATCCTACAATGAGCAGTTCTTC.